This T cell receptor (beta chain) was recorded in a study of T cell repertoires in cytomegalovirus infection. Findings of the study overall: HLA-C-restricted CMV clonotypes gave the most frequent clonotype in two of eight donors. Adding up the frequency of public TCR beta families identified people who carried CMV plus the relevant HLA.

As for this clonotype: Its antigen is unidentified.

TCRdb reanalysed the reads using MiXCR and keeps one entry per CDR3 protein. The sample lists more than 150,000 distinct CDR3 sequences, roughly a fifth occurring once. Specimen: PBMCs. This sequence was found in a human donor in good health (CMV status not recorded). Some clones in this sample may be carry-over from other donors' samples.

The CDR3 nucleotides are TGTGCCAGCAGCTATGGACCGTCTTTGATGAACACTGAAGCTTTCTTT. This codes for CASSYGPSLMNTEAFF. This chain uses TRBV5-6 with TRBJ1-1, with D hard to call. Trimming took 3 bases from V and 0 from J, leaving 15 bases between them. CDR1 and CDR2 from the germline V gene are SGHDT and YYEEEE. The CDR3 totals 16 residues.